This T cell receptor beta chain is from a study of shared clonotypes between healthy human individuals (dated by TCRdb to 2018 to 2020). Regarding the study in general: Three men and a couple of women, aged 18 to 49 years, made up the cohort. For each donor, CD4 naive and CD4 memory were each given three plates, CD8 naive was given two plates, and CD8 memory was given one plate. To estimate repertoire size and how much clonotype sharing occurs between individuals, the study deeply sequenced the blood TCR repertoires of about 5 healthy adults. To increase sequencing depth and limit assay-specific biases, different laboratories used diverse techniques to prepare libraries and sequence TCR repertoires. Between about 0.8 and 9 billion PBMCs per donor were obtained by leukapheresis.

What the work shows at the level of the full study, not this receptor alone: Sampling was restricted to blood, and TCR repertoires in tissue are likely to differ from TCR repertoires in blood. The small number of donors limited the genetic and exposure-history diversity represented. Even with the large sequencing depth, rarefaction of the sorted-subset datasets indicated that sequencing was incomplete. Across a few donors, about 4.5% of naive CD4, roughly 3.5% of naive CD8, 2.3% of memory CD4, and under 0.45% of memory CD8 clonotypes were shared. Naive subsets generally had larger estimated clonotype richness than memory subsets did. Clonotypes shared by all four sorted-subset donors showed higher generation probabilities than non-shared clonotypes. Based on pairwise subsampling, the degree of clonotype sharing among donors was expected to be affected by sequencing depth.

Trimming costs V 0 bases and J 4 bases, and their ends lie 6 bases apart. The germline V gene (reference sequence) sets CDR1 to SGHNT and CDR2 to YYREEE. CDR3 length: 13 amino acids, cysteine to phenylalanine. Here the CDR3 DNA is all that survives: 39 bases in frame from base 1. Healthy HIV-negative adults with no recently reported acute infections or vaccinations were included as donors. All donors were Caucasian adults living in Nashville, Tennessee, USA. CD4+ T cells were enriched by magnetic negative selection; naive cells were then positively selected on CD45RA, and the negative fraction formed the memory subset. Blood was obtained by leukapheresis, after which PBMCs were separated by Ficoll-Histopaque density gradient centrifugation and cryopreserved in liquid nitrogen vapor phase. Analytical flow cytometry was used to check the purity and quantity of every magnetically sorted T cell population. Genomic DNA was isolated from every sorted fraction and measured by UV absorbance on a Nanodrop 2000c.

Turning to this clone: No antigen is known for it. It has no much larger one-base neighbor in the sample; base qualities were not kept. Distinct nucleotide sequences in the sample also encode this CDR3.

Using the deep immunoSEQ assay, multiplex PCR amplified TCR CDR3 regions from genomic DNA. Extracted genomic DNA from each cell subset was spread evenly across all wells of several immunoSEQ 96-well plates, with each plate serving as a replicate. Each replicate PCR for sorted subsets received around 200 ng genomic DNA, equal to tens of thousands of T cell genomes. The purified libraries were quantified using a Qubit 3.0 fluorometer, sized with a Bioanalyzer 2100, and then quantified again using the KAPA Library Quantification kit. Every immunoSEQ 96-well plate was sequenced on a separate single-read 150-cycle Illumina NextSeq 550 flow cell. The authors processed their data as follows. Because the immunoSEQ output held only junctional sequences and lacked quality scores, the filtering could not match the filtering applied to full-length reads. To assign V/J genes and CDR3, sequences were annotated using PyIR, a Python wrapper for IgBLAST v1.9, with IMGT germline references. Reads were filtered out if the reads had weak V/J assignments (E-value above 1e-6), no CDR3, stop codons, out-of-frame junctions, or ambiguous translated residues. V3J clonotypes were defined as sequences sharing the same inferred V gene, J gene, and CDR3 amino acid sequence. The percentage overlap between two repertoires was calculated by dividing the number of shared unique clonotypes by the size of the smaller repertoire. Repertoire richness was assessed with RTK rarefaction, the Chao1 estimator, and Recon v2.1 estimates of unobserved clonotypes. OLGA was used to compute generation probabilities for all TCRbeta clonotypes that the gDNA method yielded from a handful of donors. Held by TCRdb, this immuneACCESS table contains in-frame sequences only and omits some clones. Under half of the omission traces to an unresolved V gene where checked; the cause of the rest is unknown. V and J calls and clone size are those listed in that table; D and trimming were worked out from the DNA. The sample table lists about 2,500,000 clones, approximately 90% of them with a count of one. The top ten clonotypes cover around 0.15% of the sample.

This clonotype was sampled from a man between 18 and 35 years old in good health. The sample comprised naive CD4+ T cells sorted from blood. According to the study, the label for this sample's cell subset or site signals: CD45RA+ positively selected. The rearranged segments are TRBV5-4 and TRBJ2-3; the D gene cannot be named for sure. CDR3 reads: CASSLGGADTQYF. The nucleotides read TGTGCCAGCAGCTTGGGAGGCGCAGATACGCAGTATTTT.